This TCR beta chain stems from a study of blood T cell repertoires in COVID-19. The CDR3 covers 14 residues. V lost 3 bases, J lost 4 bases, and 3 bases stayed unmatched. From germline, CDR1 is SEHNR and CDR2 FQNEAQ (reference sequence). Clones were read by immunoSEQ multiplex PCR, and TCRdb kept only the in-frame ones, dropping some. The sample has some 330,000 clones, 88% seen once. The sequencing input was PBMCs or T cells enriched from blood (not recorded which). This TCR came from a man aged 25-45 years who had recovered from COVID-19. This chain links TRBV7-9 with TRBJ1-2, with 9 bases aligning to TRBD1. The CDR3 reads CASSFTGGGYGYTF. DNA of the CDR3: TGTGCCAGCAGCTTCACAGGGGGCGGCTATGGCTACACCTTC.